The clone carrying this TCR beta chain has a count of ten or more. The antigen is not known. These data belong to a study of regulatory T cells in long-lasting Graves disease. Building of the TCR beta libraries involved iRepertoire HTBI primers and Arm-PCR of CDR3 regions. TCRdb called the multiplex PCR reads again in MiXCR, with one record for every CDR3 protein. The sample carries hundreds of thousands of distinct CDR3 sequences, roughly 13% recorded once. Germline V gives CDR1 SEHNR, CDR2 FQNEAQ (reference sequence). V lost 6 bases, J lost 3 bases, and 6 bases lay in between. The CDR3 is made up of 11 amino acids. Time point in this sample: newly diagnosed GD, antithyroid drugs for less than 3 months. RNA extracted from PBMCs served as the sequencing template. The EDTA tubes were filled with around 8.1 milliliters of drawn peripheral blood. Overall study findings and caveats: Patients with persistent disease showed a bias toward TRBV28, TRBJ1-2 and TRBJ2-5.

The sample also formed part of further work on T cells in Graves' hyperthyroidism and ophthalmopathy. That publication notes: Ophthalmopathy and stable hyperthyroidism were told apart by a 13 V-J model.

This sample comprised peripheral blood mononuclear cells (PBMCs), obtained at new diagnosis, from a patient treated with antithyroid drugs. The chain couples TRBV7-9 to TRBJ2-7; the D is unclear. This receptor was taken from a man aged 25 to 40 with Graves disease. Here the CDR3 DNA reads TGTGCCAGCAGTCTTGACTACGAGCAGTACTTC. This translates into CASSLDYEQYF.